This T cell receptor (beta chain) was captured in a study of blood T cell repertoires in COVID-19. Study-wide background: Spain, Italy and the United States supplied samples that represented acute and convalescent COVID-19. PBMCs, B-cell-depleted T cells, or T cells provided the cDNA or gDNA that made up the material.

After removal of 0 bases from V and 14 bases from J, the junction contained 8 bases not matched to a gene. CDR1 SGHAT and CDR2 FQNNGV come from the germline V gene. This CDR3 has 13 residues. As originally analysed: Reference gene primer amplification gave nucleated cell count estimates. The method was immunoSEQ multiplex PCR; TCRdb's version includes in-frame clones alone and lacks a portion of them. Clonal size and the V and J genes are those of that table, whereas D and trimming came from the DNA. The sample contains 200,000 to 300,000 clones, just under 90% of which appear only once. The sequence was obtained from a woman aged 40 to 50 with acute or convalescent COVID-19. V is TRBV11-2 and J is TRBJ2-5; 8 positions agree with TRBD1. The sample taken for sequencing was peripheral blood. CDR3 nucleotide sequence: TGTGCCAGCAGCTTAGACCCGTCCGGGACAGGCTACTTC. It is translated as CASSLDPSGTGYF.